These 26 T cell receptor beta chains were sequenced from one sample in a study of blood T cell repertoires in COVID-19. The table came from immunoSEQ multiplex PCR; TCRdb's copy has only in-frame clones and leaves some out. Here the sample spans some 240,000 clones, less than 85% being singletons. The sample consisted of peripheral blood. Source of these receptors: a woman between 65 and 79 years old with acute or convalescent COVID-19.

The V call is TRBV7-2, the J call TRBJ2-5; 7 bases align to TRBD1. CDR3 size: 14 residues. V lost 5 bases and J lost 10; bases outside the gene matches: 13. The germline V gene encodes CDR1 SGHTA and CDR2 FQGNSA. CDR3 DNA sequence: TGTGCCAGCAGCCCTCGACAGGGAAGTATGGGCCAGTACTTC. Translated: CASSPRQGSMGQYF. The whole variable domain, filled in from reference TRBV7-2 and TRBJ2-5, reads GAGVSQSPSNKVTEKGKDVELRCDPISGHTALYWYRQSLGQGLEFLIYFQGNSAPDKSGLPSDRFSAERTGGSVSTLTIQRTQQEDSAVYLCASSPRQGSMGQYFGPGTRLLVL.

The chain is built from TRBV5-4 and TRBJ1-6; D uncertain. The CDR3 contains 13 residues. V was trimmed by 0 bases and J by 6 bases, leaving 4 bases between them. Germline CDR1 is SGHNT and CDR2 is YYREEE (reference sequence). CDR3 sequence reads: CASSLDSNSPLHF. CDR3 DNA sequence: TGTGCCAGCAGCTTGGATAGTAATTCACCCCTCCACTTT.

This chain uses TRBV5-1 with TRBJ2-7; D not resolved. V was pared by 2 bases and J by 3 bases, with 12 bases between. Looked up from germline, CDR1 is SGHRS and CDR2 is YFSETQ. The CDR3 spans 14 residues. The CDR3 is CASSFDTVGYEQYF. CDR3 in DNA: TGCGCCAGCAGCTTCGACACCGTCGGCTACGAGCAGTACTTC.

The chain joins TRBV6-5 to TRBJ1-1; 9 bases match TRBD1. V lost 6 bases and J lost 2; bases outside the gene matches: 4. The CDR3 covers 14 residues. Germline V gene sequence: CDR1 MNHEY, CDR2 SVGAGI. CDR3 bases: TGTGCCAGCAGATCGACAGGGGGTAACACTGAAGCTTTCTTT. Its translation: CASRSTGGNTEAFF.

V usage is TRBV25-1 and J usage is TRBJ2-2; 7 bases match TRBD1. The CDR3 totals 14 residues. The J segment lost 7 bases and the V segment lost 10 bases, leaving 12 bases of the junction unmatched. Germline CDR1 reads MGHDK; CDR2 reads SYGVNS. CDR3 coding DNA: TGTGCCACCTCGACCCTGACAGGGTTCGGGGAGCTGTTTTTT. Translated, it gives CATSTLTGFGELFF. Using reference TRBV25-1 and TRBJ2-2 for the parts outside the CDR3, the full variable domain is EADIYQTPRYLVIGTGKKITLECSQTMGHDKMYWYQQDPGMELHLIHYSYGVNSTEKGDLSSESTVSRIRTEHFPLTLESARPSHTSQYLCATSTLTGFGELFFGEGSRLTVL.

This chain links TRBV10-2 with TRBJ2-5, with TRBD2 identical over 13 bases. The junction had 6 bases not matched to a gene; V was cut back by 3 bases and J by 5 bases. The CDR3 has 16 amino acids. Per germline, CDR1 WSHSY and CDR2 SAAADI. CDR3 sequence reads: CASSDRLAGGLETQYF. CDR3 nucleotides: TGCGCCAGCAGTGACCGACTAGCGGGGGGCCTGGAGACCCAGTACTTC.

The chain couples TRBV5-1 to TRBJ2-5, with a tentative D call TRBD2 (7 bases). Germline assignment: CDR1 SGHRS and CDR2 YFSETQ. The CDR3 runs 15 residues. Trimming took off 4 bases at V and 4 bases at J, with 17 bases between the two ends. As DNA, the CDR3 is TGCGCCAGCAGCCTATCATACGGGGGGCGAGAGACCCAGTACTTC. Amino acids: CASSLSYGGRETQYF.

The chain has TRBV29-1 and TRBJ2-7; D is possibly TRBD1 (6 bases). V gave up 0 bases and J gave up 4 bases, with 13 bases separating them. CDR3 size: 14 residues. Germline V gene lookup returns CDR1 SQVTM and CDR2 ANQGSEA. The CDR3 DNA reads TGCAGCGTTGAAGAGGCAGGGGCAAGGTACGAGCAGTACTTC. As protein: CSVEEAGARYEQYF.

The chain combines TRBV19 with TRBJ2-1, with 10 positions matching TRBD2. The J segment lost 0 bases and the V segment lost 0 bases, leaving 11 bases of the junction unmatched. CDR1 LNHDA and CDR2 SQIVND come from the germline V gene (reference sequence). This CDR3 contains 20 residues. The DNA of the CDR3 is TGTGCCAGTAGTATAGAGGCTAGCGGGGGATCCTTTAGCTCCTACAATGAGCAGTTCTTC. This encodes CASSIEASGGSFSSYNEQFF.

A few counts support this clone. The chain recombines TRBV19 with TRBJ1-5, with 8 bases lining up with TRBD1. Unmatched junction bases numbered 10, after V lost 10 bases and J lost 5 bases. This CDR3 contains 14 residues. The germline CDR1 and CDR2 sequences are LNHDA and SQIVND (reference sequence). The CDR3 protein is CATRTGTGYQPQHF. The CDR3 DNA sequence: TGTGCCACCCGCACCGGGACAGGTTATCAGCCCCAGCATTTT.

CDR3: CASRGGELGQETQYF. As DNA, the CDR3 is TGTGCCAGCCGCGGGGGAGAGTTGGGCCAAGAGACCCAGTACTTC. This chain connects TRBV6-5 to TRBJ2-5, with 7 bases fitting TRBD2. J was trimmed by 1 base and V by 8 bases; bases with no gene match: 10. The germline CDR1 and CDR2 sequences are MNHEY and SVGAGI. The CDR3 has 15 amino acids.

A single count supports this clone. V is TRBV24-1 and J is TRBJ2-5, with D possibly TRBD1 on 5 matching bases. Germline V gene sequence: CDR1 KGHDR, CDR2 SFDVKD. The V gene lost 10 bases and the J gene lost 7 bases, with 18 bases spanning the gap. The CDR3 loop spans 13 amino acids. CDR3 in amino acids: CATSGSAGLTQYF. In DNA, the CDR3 is TGTGCCACATCAGGGTCCGCAGGGTTGACCCAGTACTTC.

The chain employs TRBV12-3 or TRBV12-4 and TRBJ2-3, with D maybe TRBD1 (6 bases). This CDR3 contains 13 residues. With 8 bases removed from V and 5 bases from J, the gap between germline ends came to 14 bases. The chain's CDR3 is CASSKGVGDTQYF. As DNA, the CDR3 is TGTGCCAGCTCCAAGGGGGTGGGAGATACGCAGTATTTT.

The chain has TRBV7-2 and TRBJ1-3; 11 nucleotides line up with TRBD1. The CDR3 spans 16 residues. CDR1 and CDR2 (germline): SGHTA, FQGNSA. Unmatched junction bases numbered 2, after V lost 1 base and J lost 3 bases. The CDR3 reads CASSLGGTGGGNTIYF. The CDR3 nucleotides are TGTGCCAGCAGCTTAGGTGGGACAGGGGGTGGAAACACCATATATTTT.

The sample holds one count of this clone. DNA for the CDR3: TGTGCCAGCAGTCTTTACGGGGGGGCCACAGATACGCAGTATTTT. Encoded protein: CASSLYGGATDTQYF. The J gene is TRBJ2-3, the V gene TRBV6-5; TRBD2 matches at 8 bases. Germline CDR1 MNHEY, CDR2 SVGAGI. V dropped 5 bases and J dropped 2; count of bases not matched to a gene: 6. The CDR3 covers 15 residues.

V usage is TRBV25-1 and J usage is TRBJ2-2, with 8 bases aligning to TRBD2. This CDR3 has 18 residues. Per germline, CDR1 MGHDK and CDR2 SYGVNS. J gave up 0 bases and V 5 bases, and 11 bases lay outside the gene matches. The CDR3 DNA is TGTGCCAGCAGTTCCCTAGCGGGCGTAGGCGCGAACACCGGGGAGCTGTTTTTT. It yields the protein CASSSLAGVGANTGELFF.

The gene calls are TRBV5-5 and TRBJ1-1; D call uncertain. Germline V CDR1 and CDR2: SGHKS, YYEKEE (reference sequence). The CDR3 sequence is 15 residues long. V lost 5 bases to trimming and J lost 2 bases, with 16 bases between them. CDR3 in DNA: TGTGCCAGCAGACCCCCGGTCCAGGTCAACACTGAAGCTTTCTTT. Its protein product is CASRPPVQVNTEAFF. Drawing the rest from reference TRBV5-5 and TRBJ1-1, the complete variable domain is DAGVTQSPTHLIKTRGQQVTLRCSPISGHKSVSWYQQVLGQGPQFIFQYYEKEERGRGNFPDRFSARQFPNYSSELNVNALLLGDSALYLCASRPPVQVNTEAFFGQGTRLTVV.

The J gene is TRBJ2-2, the V gene TRBV7-3; D not certain. The CDR3 is 13 amino acids. V dropped 2 bases and J dropped 6 bases, with 7 bases sitting between them. Germline values: CDR1 SGHTA, CDR2 FQGTGA. CDR3 sequence reads: CASSLYGSGELFF. DNA of the CDR3: TGTGCCAGCAGCTTATACGGGTCCGGGGAGCTGTTTTTT.

The gene calls are TRBV5-1 and TRBJ2-2; 7 nucleotides align to TRBD1. Germline CDR1 and CDR2: SGHRS and YFSETQ. This CDR3 comprises 15 residues. V shed 4 bases, J shed 4 bases, and the junction held 7 bases outside the gene matches. CDR3 protein: CASSTDRVGTGELFF. CDR3 coding DNA: TGCGCCAGCAGCACCGACAGGGTAGGCACCGGGGAGCTGTTTTTT. Supplemented by reference TRBV5-1 and TRBJ2-2, the full variable domain reads KAGVTQTPRYLIKTRGQQVTLSCSPISGHRSVSWYQQTPGQGLQFLFEYFSETQRNKGNFPGRFSGRQFSNSRSEMNVSTLELGDSALYLCASSTDRVGTGELFFGEGSRLTVL.

This clone showed up just once. The gene calls are TRBV5-8 and TRBJ2-5, with D possibly TRBD1 on 6 matching bases. Germline loops: CDR1 SGHTS, CDR2 YDEGEE. This CDR3 is 14 amino acids long. The V gene lost 6 bases and the J gene lost 7 bases, with 19 bases spanning the gap. CDR3 protein: CASKQGNSRGTQYF. The CDR3 nucleotides read TGTGCCAGCAAGCAAGGGAATAGCAGGGGGACCCAGTACTTC.

V is TRBV7-2 and J is TRBJ2-3; no definite D call. Deletions cut 1 base from V and 5 bases from J, with 10 bases between. CDR1 and CDR2 from the germline V gene are SGHTA and FQGNSA. The CDR3 has 14 residues. CDR3 in DNA: TGTGCCAGCAGCTTAGGGCTAGATGTAGATACGCAGTATTTT. The encoded protein is CASSLGLDVDTQYF.

The chain carries TRBV28 and TRBJ2-7, with D tentatively TRBD2 (6 bases). In germline, CDR1 is MDHEN, CDR2 SYDVKM. Deletions cut 1 base from V and 0 bases from J, with 22 bases between. CDR3 size: 19 residues. For the CDR3, the DNA is TGTGCCAGCAGTTTATCATCCCCCATGGGCGGGGCGACCTCCTACGAGCAGTACGTC. Protein sequence: CASSLSSPMGGATSYEQYV.

The CDR3 is CASSLEPGTNTEAFF. CDR3 in DNA: TGCGCCAGCAGCTTGGAACCGGGTACGAACACTGAAGCTTTCTTT. The V call is TRBV5-1, the J call TRBJ1-1; D unresolved. Germline V lookup: CDR1 SGHRS, CDR2 YFSETQ. The CDR3 length is 15 residues. V was shortened by 0 bases and J by 1 base, with 10 bases between the two germline ends.

The chain joins TRBV14 to TRBJ2-7, with no clear D. Germline CDR1 is SGHDN and CDR2 is FVKESK. The CDR3 sequence is 14 residues long. Deletions cut 1 base from V and 1 base from J, with 8 bases between. The CDR3 region has the DNA TGTGCCAGCAGCCAAGCTGGCCAGTCCTACGAGCAGTACGTC. Protein product: CASSQAGQSYEQYV.

The chain employs TRBV11-3 and TRBJ2-2; 7 positions match TRBD1. Losses at the gene ends were 1 base for V and 4 bases for J; bases not matched to a gene: 6. The germline V gene encodes CDR1 SGHNT and CDR2 YENEEA. This CDR3 contains 16 residues. The CDR3 DNA follows: TGTGCCAGCAGCTTAGGAGGGGGCGCGAGCACCGGGGAGCTGTTTTTT. This codes for CASSLGGGASTGELFF.

This rearrangement joins TRBV24-1 to TRBJ2-5, with 9 bases that match TRBD1. The trim removed 3 bases at V and 5 bases at J, leaving 6 bases unmatched. From germline, CDR1 is KGHDR and CDR2 SFDVKD. This CDR3 is built from 15 residues. The CDR3 sequence is CATSDPGTGYETQYF. CDR3 in DNA: TGTGCCACCAGTGATCCAGGGACAGGGTACGAGACCCAGTACTTC.